These 25 T cell receptor beta chains originate from one sample sequenced in a study of regulatory T cells in long-lasting Graves disease. Time point defined: newly diagnosed GD, antithyroid drugs for less than 3 months. Scientists built the TCR library using RNA that was extracted from PBMCs. Arm-PCR with iRepertoire HTBI primers amplified the CDR3 regions for these TCR beta libraries. TCRdb recomputed calls from the multiplex PCR reads with MiXCR, one row per CDR3 protein. The sample lists some 320,000 distinct CDR3 sequences; under 20% were seen once. This specimen consisted of peripheral blood mononuclear cells (PBMCs), obtained at new diagnosis, from a patient treated with antithyroid drugs. Source of these receptors: a female donor with Graves disease.

This clonotype came up many times. The CDR3 reads CASSLRQGKGYTF. The CDR3 bases are TGTGCCAGCAGCTTACGACAGGGGAAAGGCTACACCTTC. The genes are TRBV7-9 and TRBJ1-2, with 8 bases lining up with TRBD1. Germline V gives CDR1 SEHNR, CDR2 FQNEAQ (reference sequence). V dropped 2 bases and J dropped 8; count of bases not matched to a gene: 4. The CDR3 runs to 13 residues.

The table lists this clonotype with many counts. The chain is built from TRBV28 and TRBJ2-5, with 9 bases matching TRBD2. J lost 5 bases, V lost 3 bases, and 10 bases had no gene match. The CDR3 consists of 16 residues. Looked up from germline, CDR1 is MDHEN and CDR2 is SYDVKM. The CDR3 DNA sequence: TGTGCCAGCAGTTTTTTCATCGCGGGGGGGGGGGAGACCCAGTACTTC. As protein: CASSFFIAGGGETQYF.

This clonotype has at least ten counts. V is TRBV2 and J is TRBJ2-1; D is perhaps TRBD1 or TRBD2 (5 bases each). Germline assignment: CDR1 SNHLY and CDR2 FYNNEI. This CDR3 has 15 amino acids. Trimming shortened V by 7 bases and J by 0 bases, and 13 bases separated the two germline ends. This CDR3 is CASIEGPSSYNEQFF. The DNA of the CDR3 is TGTGCCAGCATCGAGGGACCGAGCTCCTACAATGAGCAGTTCTTC.

This clonotype was seen repeatedly, ten times or more. The chain combines TRBV20-1 with TRBJ1-1; D gene unclear. This CDR3 region has 13 residues. Trimming pared 3 bases from V and 1 base from J, leaving 9 bases between. The germline gives CDR1 DFQATT, CDR2 SNEGSKA (reference sequence). CDR3 sequence: CSASVRENTEAFF. The CDR3 DNA reads as TGCAGTGCTAGTGTGAGAGAGAACACTGAAGCTTTCTTT.

This clonotype was found a few times. The rearrangement joins TRBV15 to TRBJ2-1, with a tentative D call TRBD2 (5 bases). Trimming removed 1 base from V and 7 bases from J, with 17 bases in between. Germline values: CDR1 LNHNV, CDR2 YYDKDF (reference sequence). CDR3 length: 16 amino acids. CDR3 residues: CATSRVRGSSGNEQFF. CDR3 sequence (DNA): TGTGCCACCAGCAGAGTTCGCGGGTCCAGTGGGAATGAGCAGTTCTTC.

The sample holds many counts of this clonotype. The chain couples TRBV30 to TRBJ1-3, with TRBD1 matching 7 bases. The CDR3 has 15 residues. Germline CDR1 and CDR2: GTSNPN and SVGIG (reference sequence). Trimming at V came to 1 base and at J to 0 bases, leaving 3 bases not matched to a gene. CDR3 sequence: CAWSAGGHSGNTIYF. CDR3 DNA: TGTGCCTGGAGTGCAGGGGGACACTCTGGAAACACCATATATTTT.

This clonotype was detected ten times or more. The germline gene is not matched at one end of the junction; a read error may be the cause. The rearrangement links TRBV18 to TRBJ1-1; D call uncertain. Germline V CDR1 and CDR2: KGHSH, LQKENI. The CDR3 consists of 13 residues. The CDR3 protein is CASSRAVNTEAFF. CDR3 sequence (DNA): TGTGCTAGCTCGAGAGCGGTCAACACTGAAGCTTTCTTT.

This clonotype was seen only once. The chain joins TRBV2 to TRBJ2-7, with a tentative D call TRBD2 (5 bases). V gave up 3 bases and J gave up 2 bases, with 11 bases separating them. The germline gives CDR1 SNHLY, CDR2 FYNNEI. The length of the CDR3 is 14 residues. CDR3 sequence (DNA): TGTGCCAGCAGTGAGAGGGTTAGGGCCTACGAGCAGTACTTC. This gives the protein CASSERVRAYEQYF.

This clonotype was seen a few times. This chain connects TRBV30 to TRBJ2-1; D remains unclear. Trimming took off 7 bases at V and 4 bases at J, with 14 bases between the two ends. Germline values: CDR1 GTSNPN, CDR2 SVGIG (reference sequence). The CDR3 is made up of 13 amino acids. CDR3 sequence (DNA): TGTGCCTTCCTAGGGTTGAGGTACAATGAGCAGTTCTTC. It is translated as CAFLGLRYNEQFF.

V usage is TRBV20-1 and J usage is TRBJ2-3; 9 bases map to TRBD1. Unmatched junction bases numbered 9, after V lost 3 bases and J lost 8 bases. Germline V lookup: CDR1 DFQATT, CDR2 SNEGSKA (reference sequence). The CDR3 has 14 residues. The CDR3: CSASPGTGLITQYF. In DNA form, the CDR3 reads TGCAGTGCTAGTCCGGGGACAGGGTTGATTACGCAGTATTTT.

The chain employs TRBV19 and TRBJ1-4, with 7 bases identical to TRBD1. Germline values: CDR1 LNHDA, CDR2 SQIVND (reference sequence). There are 15 residues in the CDR3. With 6 bases clipped from V and 2 bases from J, the junction kept 6 bases outside the gene matches. For the CDR3, the DNA is TGTGCCAGTAGACCGCGACAGGGCACTAATGAAAAACTGTTTTTT. Translating it yields CASRPRQGTNEKLFF.

On this clonotype: In this CDR3 the conserved last residue, phenylalanine or tryptophan, is missing, so a read error is likely. The chain recombines TRBV28 with TRBJ2-3; D unclear. The J call may be wrong; the DNA end is better matched by TRBJ1-5. Germline-derived CDR1 and CDR2 are MDHEN and SYDVKM. CDR3 length equals 15 residues. The CDR3 DNA reads TGTGCCAGCAGAAGTGGCCAGTGGGTCACAGATACGCAGCATTCT. Amino acids: CASRSGQWVTDTQHS.

The chain combines TRBV2 with TRBJ2-1, with TRBD2 matching over 13 bases. The CDR3 has 15 amino acids. Losses at the gene ends were 5 bases for V and 8 bases for J; bases not matched to a gene: 6. The germline gives CDR1 SNHLY, CDR2 FYNNEI. The CDR3 spells CASSRTSGSRDEQFF. DNA for the CDR3: TGTGCCAGCAGTAGGACTAGCGGGAGTAGGGATGAGCAGTTCTTC. Variable domain in full (rest from reference TRBV2 and TRBJ2-1): EPEVTQTPSHQVTQMGQEVILRCVPISNHLYFYWYRQILGQKVEFLVSFYNNEISEKSEIFDDQFSVERPDGSNFTLKIRSTKLEDSAMYFCASSRTSGSRDEQFFGPGTRLTVL.

The chain has TRBV27 and TRBJ1-5; TRBD1 is a possible D gene (5 bases). Germline lookup yields CDR1 MNHEY and CDR2 SMNVEV (reference sequence). The length of the CDR3 is 15 residues. V was trimmed by 5 bases and J by 1 base, leaving 12 bases between them. CDR3 sequence: CASSAGGGSNQPQHF. The CDR3 DNA reads TGTGCCAGCAGTGCTGGCGGGGGAAGCAATCAGCCCCAGCATTTT.

At least ten counts were recorded for this clonotype. The chain carries TRBV11-3 and TRBJ1-5; D is undetermined. This CDR3 is 14 amino acids long. Trimming stripped 1 base from V and 2 bases from J, with 6 bases between. Germline CDR1 and CDR2: SGHNT and YENEEA. CDR3 loop: CASSLGVGNQPQHF. Written as DNA, the CDR3 is TGTGCCAGCAGCTTAGGGGTCGGCAATCAGCCCCAGCATTTT.

This clonotype was found many times. The chain joins TRBV6-1 to TRBJ2-5; possible D gene TRBD2, 5 bases. Germline V gene lookup returns CDR1 MNHNS and CDR2 SASEGT. V lost 11 bases and J 1 base, leaving 5 bases between the germline ends. The CDR3 has 10 amino acids. The CDR3 nucleotides read TGTGCCGCGGGCCAAGAGACCCAGTACTTC. It yields the protein CAAGQETQYF.

Remarks on this clonotype: Relative to the germline gene, one junction end is altered; a read error may explain this. The V and J genes are TRBV11-2 and TRBJ1-1; D gene ambiguous. This CDR3 spans 14 amino acids. In germline, CDR1 is SGHAT, CDR2 FQNNGV. CDR3 bases: TGTGCCAGCAGCACGAGGACCTTGAACACTGAAGCTTTCTTC. Protein sequence: CASSTRTLNTEAFF.

As for this clonotype: A far larger clone is off by one base, so a read error is likely. V gene TRBV30 combines with J gene TRBJ2-3; 10 bases match TRBD1. The better agreement between TRBJ1-1 and the DNA end casts doubt on the J call. CDR1 and CDR2 from the germline V gene are GTSNPN and SVGIG (reference sequence). There are 12 residues in the CDR3. Written as DNA, the CDR3 is TGTGTCTGGACAGGGGGGTCGGCTGAAGCTTTCTTT. Protein sequence: CVWTGGSAEAFF.

This clonotype was recorded many times. The genes are TRBV12-3 or TRBV12-4 and TRBJ2-7; 7 bases agree with TRBD1. Trimming cost V 8 bases and J 2 bases; bases outside gene matches: 9. The CDR3 length is 14 residues. CDR3 amino acids: CASRPGTATYEQYF. The DNA for the CDR3 is TGTGCCAGCCGACCCGGGACAGCTACCTACGAGCAGTACTTC.

Many counts were recorded for this clonotype. J is TRBJ2-1 and V is TRBV6-2 or TRBV6-3; tentatively, D is TRBD1 (6 bases). Deletions cut 9 bases from V and 2 bases from J, with 14 bases between. The CDR3 spans 14 residues. Per germline, CDR1 MNHEY and CDR2 SVGEGT. CDR3 nucleotide sequence: TGTGCCAGTGCCAGGACAGAAACCTACAATGAGCAGTTCTTC. This sequence encodes CASARTETYNEQFF.

The table lists this clonotype with many counts. This sequence joins TRBV11-3 and TRBJ1-1; unclear D gene. The V end lost 5 bases, the J end lost 7 bases, and 8 bases lay between the germline ends. The CDR3 totals 11 residues. Germline V gene lookup returns CDR1 SGHNT and CDR2 YENEEA. The CDR3 spells CASSRWDEAFF. The DNA of the CDR3 is TGTGCCAGCAGCCGCTGGGATGAAGCTTTCTTT.

This clonotype was observed at least ten times. V and J are TRBV2 and TRBJ2-2; unclear D gene. Germline loops: CDR1 SNHLY, CDR2 FYNNEI. V lost 4 bases, J lost 10 bases, and 7 bases lay in between. The CDR3 has 11 amino acids. The CDR3 region is CASSAEEELFF. Written as DNA, the CDR3 is TGTGCCAGCAGTGCAGAAGAGGAGCTGTTTTTT.

In this sample, this clonotype turned up many times. The chain is built from TRBV5-1 and TRBJ2-1; D perhaps matches TRBD1 (5 bases). V was pared by 1 base and J by 8 bases, with 10 bases between. Per germline, CDR1 SGHRS and CDR2 YFSETQ. The CDR3 loop spans 13 amino acids. CDR3 DNA: TGCGCCAGCAGCTTGTACAGGTTGGATGAGCAGTTCTTC. Translated: CASSLYRLDEQFF.

This clonotype has a count of ten or more. This chain links TRBV27 with TRBJ1-2; 9 bases fit TRBD1. The trim removed 6 bases at V and 4 bases at J, leaving 6 bases unmatched. This CDR3 spans 14 amino acids. Germline lookup yields CDR1 MNHEY and CDR2 SMNVEV (reference sequence). CDR3 sequence reads: CASRAQGAGYGYTF. For the CDR3, the DNA is TGTGCCAGCAGAGCACAGGGGGCGGGCTATGGCTACACCTTC.

This clonotype was found many times. Here the CDR3 reads CASTTGATEAFF. As DNA, the CDR3 is TGTGCCAGCACGACAGGGGCTACTGAAGCTTTCTTT. This chain connects TRBV6-1 to TRBJ1-1; TRBD1 aligns across 8 bases. The CDR3 has 12 residues. Germline V gene data show CDR1 as MNHNS and CDR2 as SASEGT. The V gene end was trimmed by 7 bases and the J gene end by 5 bases; junction bases not matched to a gene: 3.